A selection of T cell receptor beta chains follows, all from one sample in a study of technical replicates of blood from a handful of donors. Measured with immunoSEQ multiplex PCR; TCRdb has only the in-frame clones, and not every one. The repertoire holds about 50,000 clones, with 80% to 95% as singletons. The sequenced sample consisted of PBMCs. The receptors stem from a human donor in good health. Some clones in this sample may be carry-over from other donors' samples. CDR3s include the opening cysteine and the closing phenylalanine or tryptophan. Each record gives: J gene, D gene, V gene, clone size, CDR3 length, CDR3 DNA, CDR3 protein. D genes are given only for firm matches. For some rows the clone size is stated as once, few or many, or as a class when expanded; others skip it.

J: TRBJ1-6
D: TRBD1
V: TRBV7-3
size: .
length: 15
DNA: TGTGCCAGCAGCTTAGGGACAGGGGCGGATTCACCCCTCCACTTT
CDR3: CASSLGTGADSPLHF

J: TRBJ2-3
D: TRBD2
V: TRBV30
size: .
length: 16
DNA: TGTGCCTGGAGTGTAGGACTAGCGGGCGGGGCAGATACGCAGTATTTT
CDR3: CAWSVGLAGGADTQYF

J: TRBJ2-2
D: .
V: TRBV4-2
size: .
length: 14
DNA: TGTGCCAGCAGCCAAGGCGGTTATCCCGGGGAGCTGTTTTTT
CDR3: CASSQGGYPGELFF

J: TRBJ2-5
D: TRBD2
V: TRBV9
size: .
length: 19
DNA: TGTGCCAGCAGCCGGTCGGTAGGAACTAGCGGGGGACTGGGAGAGACCCAGTACTTC
CDR3: CASSRSVGTSGGLGETQYF

J: TRBJ1-1
D: TRBD1
V: TRBV5-4
size: .
length: 13
DNA: TGTGCCAGCAGACCAGGGGGCCTCGAGGTAACTTTCTTT
CDR3: CASRPGGLEVTFF

J: TRBJ2-7
D: TRBD1
V: TRBV6-5
size: .
length: 15
DNA: TGTGCCAGCAGTCCCGGGACAGGGGGGACCTACGAGCAGTACTTC
CDR3: CASSPGTGGTYEQYF

J: TRBJ2-2
D: TRBD2
V: TRBV19
size: .
length: 17
DNA: TGTGCCAGTAGTCCCGTACGCGGGGGGGGGAACACCGGGGAGCTGTTTTTT
CDR3: CASSPVRGGGNTGELFF

J: TRBJ1-1
D: .
V: TRBV2
size: .
length: 15
DNA: TGTGCCAGCAGCCCCGGTCGGTTCGGCGGGACTGAAGCTTTCTTT
CDR3: CASSPGRFGGTEAFF

J: TRBJ2-1
D: .
V: TRBV11-2
size: .
length: 16
DNA: TGTGCCAGCAGCGGGCCCGGGGGGCTAGCGAGGGCTGAGCAGTTCTTC
CDR3: CASSGPGGLARAEQFF

J: TRBJ1-5
D: .
V: TRBV19
size: .
length: 12
DNA: TGTGCCAGTGGGGGGGACAATCAGCCCCAGCATTTT
CDR3: CASGGDNQPQHF

J: TRBJ2-1
D: TRBD2
V: TRBV25-1
size: .
length: 16
DNA: TGTGCCAGCAGTGAATGGCCTAGCGGGAAACGGAATGAGCAGTTCTTC
CDR3: CASSEWPSGKRNEQFF

J: TRBJ2-2
D: TRBD2
V: TRBV10-1
size: .
length: 16
DNA: TGCGCCAGCTCGCCCCGACTAGCGGGAGTAGCCGGGGAGCTGTTTTTT
CDR3: CASSPRLAGVAGELFF

J: TRBJ2-6
D: TRBD1
V: TRBV29-1
size: .
length: 17
DNA: TGCAGCGTTGAACAAGGACAGGGAAACTCTGGGGCCAACGTCCTGACTTTC
CDR3: CSVEQGQGNSGANVLTF

J: TRBJ2-5
D: TRBD2
V: TRBV4-2
size: .
length: 16
DNA: TGTGCCAGCAGCCAGAGACTAGCGGGGGGCCAAGAGACCCAGTACTTC
CDR3: CASSQRLAGGQETQYF

J: TRBJ2-1
D: TRBD2
V: TRBV4-2
size: few
length: 15
DNA: TGTGCCAGCAGCCATATTTTCCGCGGGAGCCATGAGCAGTTCTTC
CDR3: CASSHIFRGSHEQFF

J: TRBJ1-6
D: .
V: TRBV10-1
size: medium-sized
length: 22
DNA: TGCGCCAGCAGTGATTTGGGGGCCCTCGGTACCCGAAGGAGCTCCTATAATTCACCCCTCCACTTT
CDR3: CASSDLGALGTRRSSYNSPLHF

J: TRBJ2-1
D: TRBD1
V: TRBV5-8
size: .
length: 15
DNA: TGTGCCAGCAGCTTGGCCGGGACAGGGTTAAATGAGCAGTTCTTC
CDR3: CASSLAGTGLNEQFF

J: TRBJ2-3
D: .
V: TRBV4-3
size: .
length: 14
DNA: TGCGCCAGCAGCAAGCAGATCGACGGGGATACGCAGTATTTT
CDR3: CASSKQIDGDTQYF

J: TRBJ1-4
D: .
V: TRBV7-2
size: .
length: 15
DNA: TGTGCCAGCAGCTCACAGGGCTCAGGGTACGAAAAACTGTTTTTT
CDR3: CASSSQGSGYEKLFF

J: TRBJ2-7
D: .
V: TRBV29-1
size: .
length: 10
DNA: TGCAGCGTTGTTGTAAACGAGCAGTACTTC
CDR3: CSVVVNEQYF

J: TRBJ2-5
D: TRBD1
V: TRBV6-1
size: .
length: 13
DNA: TGTGCCAGCAGTGGGGACAGGGAAGAGACCCAGTACTTC
CDR3: CASSGDREETQYF

J: TRBJ2-3
D: .
V: TRBV7-9
size: .
length: 16
DNA: TGTGCCAGCAACCCCTGGGGCTTGCTTGGCACAGATACGCAGTATTTT
CDR3: CASNPWGLLGTDTQYF

J: TRBJ1-1
D: TRBD1
V: TRBV5-1
size: .
length: 14
DNA: TGCGCCAGCAGCTTGTCGACAGGGAGGACTGAAGCTTTCTTT
CDR3: CASSLSTGRTEAFF

J: TRBJ1-1
D: .
V: TRBV6-1
size: .
length: 13
DNA: TGTGCCAGCAGTGAAACAGTGAACACTGAAGCTTTCTTT
CDR3: CASSETVNTEAFF

J: TRBJ2-7
D: .
V: TRBV5-6
size: .
length: 14
DNA: TGTGCCAGCAGCTTTAGACAGCTTTCCTACGAGCAGTACTTC
CDR3: CASSFRQLSYEQYF

J: TRBJ2-5
D: TRBD1
V: TRBV7-8
size: .
length: 14
DNA: TGTGCCAGCAGCGGGAGGGACAGGGGAGAGACCCAGTACTTC
CDR3: CASSGRDRGETQYF

J: TRBJ1-1
D: TRBD1
V: TRBV12-5
size: .
length: 12
DNA: TGTGCTAGTGGTTTGACGTTCAGGGGGGCTTTCTTT
CDR3: CASGLTFRGAFF

J: TRBJ2-5
D: .
V: TRBV6-4
size: once
length: 15
DNA: TGTGCCAGCAGTGACACTCTCGGTGGTTCCGGGACCCAGTACTTC
CDR3: CASSDTLGGSGTQYF

J: TRBJ2-3
D: .
V: TRBV11-3
size: .
length: 14
DNA: TGTGCCAGCAGCCTTGGAAGGGGCATAGATACGCAGTATTTT
CDR3: CASSLGRGIDTQYF

J: TRBJ2-6
D: TRBD1
V: TRBV9
size: .
length: 19
DNA: TGTGCCAGCAGCGCCCCCACCGGGACAGGGACCTTAGGGGCCAACGTCCTGACTTTC
CDR3: CASSAPTGTGTLGANVLTF

J: TRBJ1-2
D: .
V: TRBV6-4
size: many
length: 13
DNA: TGTGCCAGCAGTGATGCAGACACCGGTGGCTACACCTTC
CDR3: CASSDADTGGYTF

J: TRBJ2-3
D: TRBD2
V: TRBV7-3
size: .
length: 14
DNA: TGTGCCAGCAGCTTACTTGCGGGAGGGAATACGCAGTATTTT
CDR3: CASSLLAGGNTQYF

J: TRBJ2-1
D: .
V: TRBV4-1
size: .
length: 13
DNA: TGCGCCAGCAGCCAAGAAGGGAGAGGAGAGCAGTTCTTC
CDR3: CASSQEGRGEQFF

J: TRBJ1-1
D: TRBD1
V: TRBV30
size: .
length: 14
DNA: TGTGCCTGGAGGCGACAGGGGATAAACACTGAAGCTTTCTTT
CDR3: CAWRRQGINTEAFF

J: TRBJ2-7
D: .
V: TRBV6-1
size: .
length: 13
DNA: TGTGCCAGCACCTCCTGGGGGGCCTACGAGCAGTACTTC
CDR3: CASTSWGAYEQYF

J: TRBJ1-2
D: TRBD1
V: TRBV6-6
size: .
length: 14
DNA: TGTGCCAGCAGTAGCCCCGGGACAGGGGATGGCTACACCTTC
CDR3: CASSSPGTGDGYTF

J: TRBJ2-4
D: .
V: TRBV7-9
size: .
length: 17
DNA: TGTGCCAGCAGCTTAGGTATCGACCGGGGGGCCAAAAACATTCAGTACTTC
CDR3: CASSLGIDRGAKNIQYF

J: TRBJ2-1
D: .
V: TRBV15
size: .
length: 17
DNA: TGTGCCACCAGCAGAGATCTAGGGGGGGCTAAGGGCGATGAGCAGTTCTTC
CDR3: CATSRDLGGAKGDEQFF

J: TRBJ2-7
D: .
V: TRBV6-5
size: .
length: 15
DNA: TGTGCCAGCAGTTACTCGACAGAGCCCTCCTACGAGCAGTACTTC
CDR3: CASSYSTEPSYEQYF

J: TRBJ2-5
D: .
V: TRBV5-1
size: .
length: 16
DNA: TGCGCCAGCAGCGCATCCGGAGGCAGTTTCCAAGAGACCCAGTACTTC
CDR3: CASSASGGSFQETQYF

J: TRBJ2-2
D: TRBD1
V: TRBV9
size: .
length: 17
DNA: TGTGCCAGCAGCGTAGGAGGGACAGGGGGTAGGACCGGGGAGCTGTTTTTT
CDR3: CASSVGGTGGRTGELFF

J: TRBJ2-1
D: TRBD2
V: TRBV5-1
size: .
length: 14
DNA: TGCGCCAGCAGCCTTAGCGGGGGATACAATGAGCAGTTCTTC
CDR3: CASSLSGGYNEQFF

J: TRBJ2-2
D: .
V: TRBV18
size: .
length: 17
DNA: TGTGCCAGCTCACCCCTGACGACAGGTGTGAACACCGGGGAGCTGTTTTTT
CDR3: CASSPLTTGVNTGELFF

J: TRBJ2-1
D: TRBD2
V: TRBV7-8
size: .
length: 17
DNA: TGTGCCAGCAGTCCGAGTCGGGAAGCGGGAGCAGTCCGTGAGCAGTTCTTC
CDR3: CASSPSREAGAVREQFF

J: TRBJ2-3
D: .
V: TRBV29-1
size: .
length: 16
DNA: TGCAGCGTCAAGGGAGGGGGGCCTAGAAGCACAGATACGCAGTATTTT
CDR3: CSVKGGGPRSTDTQYF

J: TRBJ2-2
D: TRBD1
V: TRBV5-1
size: .
length: 15
DNA: TGCGCCAGCAGCTTACAGGGGGCAAGCACCGGGGAGCTGTTTTTT
CDR3: CASSLQGASTGELFF

J: TRBJ2-7
D: TRBD1
V: TRBV7-3
size: .
length: 14
DNA: TGTGCCAGCAGCCGCGGACAGGGTAGCCACGAGCAGTACTTC
CDR3: CASSRGQGSHEQYF

J: TRBJ2-5
D: .
V: TRBV30
size: .
length: 12
DNA: TGTGCCTGGCGCGGGGCCCCCGGAGCCCAGTACTTC
CDR3: CAWRGAPGAQYF

J: TRBJ1-1
D: .
V: TRBV18
size: .
length: 13
DNA: TGTGCCAGCTCTCATGGACAGAACACTGAAGCTTTCTTT
CDR3: CASSHGQNTEAFF

J: TRBJ1-2
D: TRBD1
V: TRBV2
size: .
length: 13
DNA: TGTGCCAGCAGAGGACAGGGGGCTTATGGCTACACCTTC
CDR3: CASRGQGAYGYTF

J: TRBJ2-7
D: .
V: TRBV5-1
size: .
length: 14
DNA: TGCGCCAGCAGGTTGGGGACCGACAGTCCGAAACAGTACTTC
CDR3: CASRLGTDSPKQYF

J: TRBJ2-1
D: TRBD2
V: TRBV30
size: .
length: 17
DNA: TGTGCCTGGAGTCTCTCCCTGCCTAGCGGGCTCTACAATGAGCAGTTCTTC
CDR3: CAWSLSLPSGLYNEQFF

J: TRBJ2-5
D: TRBD1
V: TRBV11-1
size: .
length: 13
DNA: TGTGCCAGCAGCCGTGGGGACAGCCAGACCCAGTACTTC
CDR3: CASSRGDSQTQYF

J: TRBJ2-7
D: TRBD2
V: TRBV4-1
size: .
length: 17
DNA: TGCGCCAGCAGCCAATTAGCGGGGGGCTCCAGGGGGAACGAGCAGTACTTC
CDR3: CASSQLAGGSRGNEQYF

J: TRBJ2-7
D: .
V: TRBV7-2
size: .
length: 13
DNA: TGTGCCAGCAGCTTGTGGAGAAACTACGAGCAGTACTTC
CDR3: CASSLWRNYEQYF

J: TRBJ1-1
D: TRBD1
V: TRBV5-1
size: once
length: 16
DNA: TGCGCCAGCAGCTGGTCCTTTACAGGGGCGAACACTGAAGCTTTCTTT
CDR3: CASSWSFTGANTEAFF

J: TRBJ2-7
D: TRBD1
V: TRBV18
size: once
length: 17
DNA: TGTGCCAGCTCAATAACTTTCCCGGGACAGGACTCCTACGAGCAGTACTTC
CDR3: CASSITFPGQDSYEQYF

J: TRBJ1-5
D: .
V: TRBV19
size: .
length: 14
DNA: TGTGCCAGTAGTAGGGACATAGCCCCTCAGCCCCAGCATTTT
CDR3: CASSRDIAPQPQHF

J: TRBJ2-1
D: TRBD2
V: TRBV11-3
size: .
length: 16
DNA: TGTGCCAGCAGCCCCGATCCGGCTAGCGGGAGAAATGAGCAGTTCTTC
CDR3: CASSPDPASGRNEQFF